This TCR beta chain originates from a study of neurological immune-mediated disorders. TCRdb itself ran the 5' RACE reads through MiXCR, one entry per CDR3 protein. In the table there are approximately 43,000 distinct CDR3 sequences, approximately 2.4% of which are singletons. Germline CDR1 and CDR2: SGHNT and YYREEE (reference sequence). The V end was cut by 0 bases, the J end by 0 bases, with 10 bases between. The CDR3 is 16 amino acids. The receptor comes from a man aged 30 to 39 with multiple sclerosis. The chain is built from TRBV5-4 and TRBJ2-1, with D maybe TRBD2 (5 bases). The source material was PBMCs. CDR3: CASSLDGSVSYNEQFF. The CDR3 coding sequence is TGTGCCAGCAGCTTGGATGGTAGCGTCTCCTACAATGAGCAGTTCTTC.